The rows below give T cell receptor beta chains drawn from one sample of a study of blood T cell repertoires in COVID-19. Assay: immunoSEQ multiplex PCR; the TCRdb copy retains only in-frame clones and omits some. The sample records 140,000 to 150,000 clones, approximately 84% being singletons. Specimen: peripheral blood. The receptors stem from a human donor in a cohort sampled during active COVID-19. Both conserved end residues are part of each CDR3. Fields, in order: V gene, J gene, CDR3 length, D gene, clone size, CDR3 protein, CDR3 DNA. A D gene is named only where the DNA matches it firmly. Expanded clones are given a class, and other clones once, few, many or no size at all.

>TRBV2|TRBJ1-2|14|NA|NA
CASRAGGAGYGYTF
TGTGCCAGCAGAGCGGGGGGCGCCGGCTATGGCTACACCTTC
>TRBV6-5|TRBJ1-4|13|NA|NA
CASSASLGEKLFF
TGTGCCAGCAGCGCTAGCCTGGGTGAAAAACTGTTTTTT
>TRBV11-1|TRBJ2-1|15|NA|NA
CASSPRRGMIDEQFF
TGTGCCAGCAGCCCCCGGCGGGGCATGATTGATGAGCAGTTCTTC
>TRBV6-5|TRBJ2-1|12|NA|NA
CASSTRTNEQFF
TGTGCCAGCAGTACGCGTACTAATGAGCAGTTCTTC
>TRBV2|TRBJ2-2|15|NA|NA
CASSQDSTNTGELFF
TGTGCCAGCAGCCAGGACAGTACGAACACCGGGGAGCTGTTTTTT
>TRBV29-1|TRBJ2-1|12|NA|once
CSETLRGDEQFF
TGCAGCGAGACCCTCAGGGGGGATGAGCAGTTCTTC
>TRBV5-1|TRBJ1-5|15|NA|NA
CASRPGEYSNQPQHF
TGCGCCAGCCGTCCCGGGGAGTATAGCAATCAGCCCCAGCATTTT
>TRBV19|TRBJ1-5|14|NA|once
CASSRPGMNQPQHF
TGTGCCAGTAGTAGGCCAGGGATGAATCAGCCCCAGCATTTT
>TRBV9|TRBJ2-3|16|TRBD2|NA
CASSAPSGTGADTQYF
TGTGCCAGCAGCGCGCCTAGCGGGACGGGCGCAGATACGCAGTATTTT
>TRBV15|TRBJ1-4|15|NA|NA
CATSKLTGRNEKLFF
TGTGCCACCAGCAAATTAACAGGGCGGAATGAAAAACTGTTTTTT
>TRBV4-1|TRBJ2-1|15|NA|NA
CASSQGQEVHNEQFF
TGCGCCAGCAGCCAAGGGCAGGAGGTTCACAATGAGCAGTTCTTC
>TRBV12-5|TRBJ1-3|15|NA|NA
CASGLVGSSGNTIYF
TGTGCTAGTGGTTTGGTGGGCAGCTCTGGAAACACCATATATTTT
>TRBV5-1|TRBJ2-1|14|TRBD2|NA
CASSWTSGANEQFF
TGCGCCAGCAGCTGGACTAGCGGGGCCAATGAGCAGTTCTTC
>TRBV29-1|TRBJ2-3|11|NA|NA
CSVRLLDTQYF
TGCAGCGTGAGATTGTTAGATACGCAGTATTTT
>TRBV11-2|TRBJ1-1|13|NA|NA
CASSLDMGRRAFF
TGTGCCAGCAGCTTAGATATGGGGAGGAGGGCTTTCTTT
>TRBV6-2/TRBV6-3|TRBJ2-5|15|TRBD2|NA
CASSYSTSGRETQYF
TGTGCCAGCAGTTACTCGACTAGCGGGAGAGAGACCCAGTACTTC
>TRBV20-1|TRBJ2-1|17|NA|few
CSASSRTASLTYNEQFF
TGCAGTGCTAGTTCCAGGACAGCTTCCCTTACCTACAATGAGCAGTTCTTC